This is a list of T cell receptor beta chains from one sample in a study of beta chain features in type 1 diabetes. The protocol was immunoSEQ multiplex PCR, while the TCRdb copy is restricted to in-frame clones and leaves out a portion. The sample yields 30,000 to 45,000 clones, around 60% seen once. Sequencing was carried out using Tregs from blood. All receptors come from a woman aged 25 to 39 in good health. The conserved cysteine and the conserved F or W are not part of the CDR3 here.

>TRBV4-3|TRBJ2-1
ASSQAGLSTNEQF
>TRBV5-1|TRBJ2-1
ASSLWQSNEQF
>TRBV7-2|TRBJ2-1
ASSFAGVEGSEQF
>TRBV19|TRBJ2-1
ASSIIARDRPAYNEQF
>TRBV28|TRBJ2-1
ASTAYNEQF
>TRBV7-9|TRBJ2-7
ASSWGLAGDEQY
>TRBV19|TRBJ1-1
ASRRTGGLGMNTEAF
>TRBV7-9|TRBJ2-5
ASSSAAETQY
>TRBV10-3|TRBJ2-3
AISPKLGRGSTDTQY
>TRBV10-3|TRBJ2-1
AIGGPGNEQF
>TRBV6-6|TRBJ2-1
ASSYSSGRVTNEQF
>TRBV30|TRBJ2-1
AWSRVAGTIYNEQF
>TRBV7-2|TRBJ2-3
ASSLTGGTDTQY
>TRBV30|TRBJ1-6
AWKRGRGHPNSPLH